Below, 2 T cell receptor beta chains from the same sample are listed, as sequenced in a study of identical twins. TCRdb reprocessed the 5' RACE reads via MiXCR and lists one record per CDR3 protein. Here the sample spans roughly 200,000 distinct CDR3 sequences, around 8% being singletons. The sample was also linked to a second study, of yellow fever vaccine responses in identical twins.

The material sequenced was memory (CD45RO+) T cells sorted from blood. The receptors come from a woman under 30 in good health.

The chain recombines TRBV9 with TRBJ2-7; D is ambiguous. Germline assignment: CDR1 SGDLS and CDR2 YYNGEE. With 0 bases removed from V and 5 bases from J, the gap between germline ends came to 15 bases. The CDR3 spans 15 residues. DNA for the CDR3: TGTGCCAGCAGCGTAGGACCCCTTGTCAACAACGAGCAGTACTTC. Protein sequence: CASSVGPLVNNEQYF.

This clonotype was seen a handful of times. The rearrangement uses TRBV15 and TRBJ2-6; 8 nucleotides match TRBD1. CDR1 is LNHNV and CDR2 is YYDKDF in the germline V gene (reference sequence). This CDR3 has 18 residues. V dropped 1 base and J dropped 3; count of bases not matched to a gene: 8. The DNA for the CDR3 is TGTGCCACCAGCAGAGCCGACAGGGGTGGAAGTGGGGCCAACGTCCTGACTTTC. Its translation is CATSRADRGGSGANVLTF.